This T cell receptor beta chain was found in a study of siplizumab effects on memory and regulatory T cells (dated by TCRdb to between 2019 and 2020). In the study overall: The study examined how the anti-CD2 antibody siplizumab affects alloreactive T-cell subsets in allogeneic mixed lymphocyte reactions built from human PBMCs. Points the paper makes about the study in general: No functional confirmation was obtained for the suppressive function of proliferating Tregs from siplizumab cultures. Siplizumab significantly reduced the cumulative frequency of alloreactive sequences traceable to unstimulated CD4+ memory T cells. Among mappable alloreactive CD4+ clones, an average Treg-derived fraction of over 60% was observed with siplizumab, compared with 26.9% in control reactions. Because sequences below about 10^-5 frequency were poorly captured, only a minor fraction of alloreactive clones could be mapped to unstimulated subsets. About 80-96% of proliferating CD4+ or CD8+ clones could not be given a naive or memory phenotype. Unstimulated naive T cells appeared to be more diverse than memory T cells, and naive cells seemed to make a substantial contribution to the alloresponse.

TCRbeta CDR3 sequencing was performed on sorted unstimulated T cells and on proliferating T cells recovered from mixed lymphocyte reactions. Fresh whole blood from fewer than 11 HLA-typed healthy donors served as the source for isolating PBMCs. To map where alloreactive clones came from, CD4+ non-regulatory T cells in the unstimulated state were FACS-sorted. With respect to this clone: Its specific antigen is unknown. It has no much larger one-base neighbor in the sample; base qualities were not kept.

The method was the immunoSEQ multiplex PCR assay. The deep sequencing platform assayed roughly 10^5 TCR templates per sample. Genomic DNA extracted from sorted T cells was the material used for TCRbeta CDR3 sequencing. On the study's bioinformatics: Clonal analysis of TCRbeta CDR3 data was done in the R programming language. Comparing unstimulated samples against CFSE-low samples taken after the reaction was how alloreactive CD4+ and CD8+ clones were defined. Alloreactive CD4+ clones were assigned to regulatory or non-regulatory origin by matching sequences to sorted unstimulated Treg and non-Treg repertoires. TCRdb obtained this table from immuneACCESS and retained in-frame rearrangements with V and J assigned. These tables miss some clones; where compared with another copy, unresolved V genes account for less than half of the shortfall, and the remainder is unexplained. The DNA was the basis for D and trimming; V, J and clone size are from that table. Counted in this sample were 85,000 to 95,000 clones; 85% to 95% of them appeared once. The leading ten clones occupy roughly 0.3% of the sample.

The CDR3 goes from the cysteine to the phenylalanine over 15 residues. The kept DNA is CDR3 alone, 45 bases in frame from the first base. Unmatched junction bases come to 2, with V trimmed by 6 bases and J by 0 bases. The CDR1 and CDR2 encoded by the germline V gene are MNHEY and SVGAGI. Sequencing was carried out using non-Treg CD4+ T cells sorted from blood. This specimen's cell subset or site label, interpreted: FACS-sorted unstimulated CD4+ non-regulatory T cells. The chain is made from TRBV6-5 and TRBJ2-1, and 10 bases in between align with TRBD2. This clonotype was obtained from a human donor in good health. The encoded CDR3 is CASRSSGSSYNEQFF. The nucleotides read TGTGCCAGCAGGTCTAGCGGGAGCTCCTACAATGAGCAGTTCTTC.